This TCR beta chain was captured in a study of CD8 T cells in ankylosing spondylitis. Findings and caveats of the study: The clones that were linked to disease were reported to be significantly enriched in matched synovial fluid samples from ankylosing spondylitis patients. What seemed typical of ankylosing spondylitis blood was a TCR beta motif built from eight highly homologous variants.

This clonotype was counted ten times or more. As yet, its antigen is unknown. It was by quantitative 5'-RACE with molecular barcodes that TCR beta libraries were made. TCRdb re-called the 5' RACE reads through MiXCR, storing one row per CDR3 protein. The sample shows 350,000 to 400,000 distinct CDR3 sequences, 20% of them seen only once. From germline, CDR1 is SQVTM and CDR2 ANQGSEA. CDR3 length equals 12 residues. The V and J ends lost 7 bases and 1 base respectively, with 10 bases between them. The chain employs TRBV29-1 and TRBJ1-1; D is unclear. This clonotype originated in a male donor with ankylosing spondylitis or in good health (not recorded which). Sequenced input: blood, either unsorted or a sorted T cell fraction (not recorded which). The CDR3 nucleotides are TGCAGCGCCCTCGGAGAGAACACTGAAGCTTTCTTT. Protein: CSALGENTEAFF.